The rows below give T cell receptor beta chains drawn from one sample of a study of cytotoxic CD8 clonotypes in ibrutinib-treated CLL. Assay: immunoSEQ multiplex PCR; the TCRdb copy retains only in-frame clones and omits some. The sample carries 58,000 or so clones, roughly 50% recorded once. Sequenced material: PBMCs, taken after 12 months of ibrutinib treatment. Every receptor here comes from a human donor with chronic lymphocytic leukemia. The CDR3 runs from the conserved cysteine through the conserved F or W. Each record gives: clone size, J gene, D gene, V gene, CDR3 protein, CDR3 DNA. The D gene is left open where the match is weak. Size is omitted from some rows. Given values are once, few, many or a class for expanded clones.

size: -; J: TRBJ2-1; D: -; V: TRBV10-3; CDR3: CAISESTGLSYNEQFF; DNA: TGTGCCATCAGTGAGTCGACCGGGCTCTCCTACAATGAGCAGTTCTTC
size: -; J: TRBJ2-7; D: -; V: TRBV28; CDR3: CASRWGRTYEQYF; DNA: TGTGCCAGCAGATGGGGACGGACCTACGAGCAGTACTTC
size: -; J: TRBJ1-1; D: -; V: TRBV6-5; CDR3: CAIGPGGRGTEAFF; DNA: TGTGCCATCGGACCCGGGGGCCGGGGGACTGAAGCTTTCTTT
size: -; J: TRBJ1-4; D: -; V: TRBV4-2; CDR3: CASSQDPAGGGNEKLFF; DNA: TGTGCCAGCAGCCAAGATCCGGCTGGGGGCGGTAATGAAAAACTGTTTTTT
size: -; J: TRBJ1-1; D: -; V: TRBV6-1; CDR3: CASRGQGTEAFF; DNA: TGTGCCAGCAGGGGGCAGGGCACTGAAGCTTTCTTT
size: -; J: TRBJ2-3; D: -; V: TRBV5-1; CDR3: CASSRGTIPGDTQYF; DNA: TGCGCCAGCAGCCGGGGGACCATACCAGGGGATACGCAGTATTTT
size: -; J: TRBJ2-7; D: -; V: TRBV27; CDR3: CASSYGYEQYF; DNA: TGTGCCAGCAGTTATGGATACGAGCAGTACTTC
size: many; J: TRBJ1-5; D: TRBD1; V: TRBV19; CDR3: CASSPGTGDQPQHF; DNA: TGTGCCAGTAGCCCAGGGACAGGGGATCAGCCCCAGCATTTT
size: -; J: TRBJ2-4; D: TRBD1; V: TRBV15; CDR3: CATSSASQGAGKNIQYF; DNA: TGTGCCACCAGCAGCGCCTCACAGGGGGCTGGAAAAAACATTCAGTACTTC
size: -; J: TRBJ2-2; D: -; V: TRBV12-5; CDR3: CASGLVDGSTGELFF; DNA: TGTGCTAGTGGTTTGGTAGACGGGAGTACCGGGGAGCTGTTTTTT
size: -; J: TRBJ2-1; D: TRBD2; V: TRBV14; CDR3: CASTGLAGPYNEQFF; DNA: TGTGCCAGCACCGGACTAGCGGGTCCCTACAATGAGCAGTTCTTC
size: many; J: TRBJ1-2; D: TRBD1; V: TRBV6-1; CDR3: CASRADRAGGYTF; DNA: TGTGCCAGCAGGGCGGACAGGGCGGGTGGCTACACCTTC
size: -; J: TRBJ1-5; D: -; V: TRBV27; CDR3: CASSLSQQGSNQPQHF; DNA: TGTGCCAGCAGTTTATCGCAACAGGGTAGCAATCAGCCCCAGCATTTT
size: -; J: TRBJ2-1; D: -; V: TRBV28; CDR3: CASRYGRKGRGEQFF; DNA: TGTGCCAGCAGGTACGGAAGAAAGGGGCGGGGAGAGCAGTTCTTC
size: few; J: TRBJ1-6; D: -; V: TRBV6-4; CDR3: CASRADSTSNSPLHF; DNA: TGTGCCAGCAGGGCGGACAGCACGAGTAATTCACCCCTCCACTTT
size: many; J: TRBJ2-3; D: -; V: TRBV2; CDR3: CASSVRGATDTQYF; DNA: TGTGCCAGCAGTGTCCGGGGGGCCACAGATACGCAGTATTTT
size: -; J: TRBJ2-5; D: TRBD2; V: TRBV7-6; CDR3: CASSLVGGRGQETQYF; DNA: TGTGCCAGCAGCTTAGTTGGTGGGCGGGGGCAAGAGACCCAGTACTTC
size: -; J: TRBJ2-2; D: TRBD1; V: TRBV5-6; CDR3: CASSGYRDRNTGELFF; DNA: TGTGCCAGCAGCGGGTACCGGGACAGGAACACCGGGGAGCTGTTTTTT
size: -; J: TRBJ1-1; D: -; V: TRBV28; CDR3: CASRPMMNTEAFF; DNA: TGTGCCAGCAGGCCCATGATGAACACTGAAGCTTTCTTT
size: once; J: TRBJ2-2; D: -; V: TRBV10-2; CDR3: CASASPRGSDTGELFF; DNA: TGCGCCAGCGCGTCCCCCCGGGGCTCGGACACCGGGGAGCTGTTTTTT